This T cell receptor (beta chain) was identified during a study of blood T cell repertoires in COVID-19. Turning to the study itself: Spain, Italy and the United States supplied samples that represented acute and convalescent COVID-19. In each case, the material was cDNA or gDNA derived from T cells, B-cell-depleted T cells, or PBMCs.

Authors' methods: Amplification with reference gene primers provided the estimates of nucleated cell counts. Assay: immunoSEQ multiplex PCR; the TCRdb copy retains only in-frame clones and omits some. V, J and clone size reflect that table, while D and trimming were determined from the DNA. The table lists around 17,000 clones, roughly 89% of them singletons. Germline V gene lookup returns CDR1 SGHVS and CDR2 FNYEAQ. The CDR3 is 15 amino acids. The V and J ends lost 5 bases and 3 bases, in that order; junction bases with no gene match: 7. This clonotype was sampled from a man in his 60s with active COVID-19. Sequenced input: peripheral blood. The chain combines TRBV7-6 with TRBJ2-3; 8 bases map to TRBD1. CDR3 protein: CASSPRQGWTDTQYF. The CDR3 region has the DNA TGTGCCAGCAGCCCCCGACAGGGGTGGACAGATACGCAGTATTTT.